This TCR beta chain derives from a study of cytomegalovirus exposure and HLA in healthy donors. Study as a whole: Of all 360 or so donors who were genotyped, under 90% belonged to the Caucasian-associated ancestry cluster.

Germline CDR1 reads GTSNPN; CDR2 reads SVGIG (reference sequence). J lost 4 bases, V lost 3 bases, and 12 bases had no gene match. The CDR3 consists of 17 residues. The primer mix had 60 Vbeta and 13 Jbeta primers. Clones were read by immunoSEQ multiplex PCR, and TCRdb kept only the in-frame ones, dropping some. The repertoire consists of 120,000 or so clones, with 60% to 85% occurring once and the leading ten covering 4.5% to 5%. This clone was picked up a small number of times. No antigen is known for it. The study, taken as a whole, reports: Most sequenced TCRs were rare (though some public TCRs occurred in many donors). A highly shared variant cluster was judged a likely technical artifact.

This sequence joins TRBV30 and TRBJ2-6; 7 positions match TRBD1. The origin of this receptor is a man in his fifties in good health and CMV-seropositive. The sample consisted of PBMCs. In nucleotides, the CDR3 is TGTGCCTGGAGCCCAAAGAATAGGGGGCGGGGGGCCAACGTCCTGACTTTC. This codes for CAWSPKNRGRGANVLTF.